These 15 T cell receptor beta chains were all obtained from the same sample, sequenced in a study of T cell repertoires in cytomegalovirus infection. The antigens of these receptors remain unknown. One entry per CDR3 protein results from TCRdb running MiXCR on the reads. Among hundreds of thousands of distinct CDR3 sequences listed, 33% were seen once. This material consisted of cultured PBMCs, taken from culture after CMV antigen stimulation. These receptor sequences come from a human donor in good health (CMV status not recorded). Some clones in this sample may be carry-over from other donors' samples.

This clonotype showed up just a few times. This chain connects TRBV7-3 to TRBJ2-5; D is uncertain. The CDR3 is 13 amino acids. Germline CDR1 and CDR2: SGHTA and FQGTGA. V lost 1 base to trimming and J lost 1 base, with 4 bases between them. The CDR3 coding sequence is TGTGCCAGCAGCTTAAAAGTCCAAGAGACCCAGTACTTC. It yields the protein CASSLKVQETQYF.

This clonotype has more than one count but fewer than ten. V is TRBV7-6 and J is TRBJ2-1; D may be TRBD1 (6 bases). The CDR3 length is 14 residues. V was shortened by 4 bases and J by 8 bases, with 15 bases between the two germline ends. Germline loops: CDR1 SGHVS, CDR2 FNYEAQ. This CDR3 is CASSSSQGGYEQFF. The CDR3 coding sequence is TGTGCCAGCAGCTCTAGCCAAGGGGGTTATGAGCAGTTCTTC.

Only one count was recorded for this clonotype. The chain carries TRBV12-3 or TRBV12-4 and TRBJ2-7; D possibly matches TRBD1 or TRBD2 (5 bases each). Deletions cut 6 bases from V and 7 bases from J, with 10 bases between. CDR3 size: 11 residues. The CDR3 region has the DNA TGTGCCAGCAGCCGCAGGGAGGAGCAGTACTTC. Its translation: CASSRREEQYF.

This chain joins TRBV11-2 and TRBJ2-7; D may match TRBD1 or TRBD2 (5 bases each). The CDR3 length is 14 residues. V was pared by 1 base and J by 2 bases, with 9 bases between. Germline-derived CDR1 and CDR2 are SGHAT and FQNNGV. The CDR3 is CASSLAPGPYEQYF. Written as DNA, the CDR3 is TGTGCCAGCAGCTTAGCCCCGGGACCCTACGAGCAGTACTTC.

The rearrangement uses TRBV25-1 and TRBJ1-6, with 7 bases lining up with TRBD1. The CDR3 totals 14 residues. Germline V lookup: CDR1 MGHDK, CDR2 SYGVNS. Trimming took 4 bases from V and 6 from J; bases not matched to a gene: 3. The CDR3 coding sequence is TGTGCCAGCAGTGGACAGGGCGCTAATTCACCCCTCCACTTT. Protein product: CASSGQGANSPLHF.

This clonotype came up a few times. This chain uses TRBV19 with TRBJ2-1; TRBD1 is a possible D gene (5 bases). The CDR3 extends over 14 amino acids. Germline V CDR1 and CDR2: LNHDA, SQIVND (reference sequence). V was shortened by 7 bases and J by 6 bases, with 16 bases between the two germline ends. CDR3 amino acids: CASNEVGQPNEQFF. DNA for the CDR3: TGTGCCAGTAACGAAGTTGGACAACCCAATGAGCAGTTCTTC.

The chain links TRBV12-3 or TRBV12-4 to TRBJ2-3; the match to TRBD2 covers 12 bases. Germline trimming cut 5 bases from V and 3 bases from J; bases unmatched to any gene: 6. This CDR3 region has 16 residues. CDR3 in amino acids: CASSTRTSGKTDTQYF. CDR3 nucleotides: TGTGCCAGCAGTACCAGGACTAGCGGGAAAACAGATACGCAGTATTTT.

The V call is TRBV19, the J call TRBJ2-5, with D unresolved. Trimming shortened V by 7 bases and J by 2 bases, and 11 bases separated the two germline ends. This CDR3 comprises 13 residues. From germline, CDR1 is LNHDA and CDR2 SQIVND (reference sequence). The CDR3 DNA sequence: TGTGCCAGTAAGCAAGCCCCTCAAGAGACCCAGTACTTC. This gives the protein CASKQAPQETQYF.

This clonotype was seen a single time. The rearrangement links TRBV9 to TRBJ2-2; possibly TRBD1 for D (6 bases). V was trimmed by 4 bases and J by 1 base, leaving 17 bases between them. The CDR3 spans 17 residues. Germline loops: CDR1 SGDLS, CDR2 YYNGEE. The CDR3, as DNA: TGTGCCAGCAGCTTCCCCCGGGGACACGTGAACACCGGGGAGCTGTTTTTT. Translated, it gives CASSFPRGHVNTGELFF.

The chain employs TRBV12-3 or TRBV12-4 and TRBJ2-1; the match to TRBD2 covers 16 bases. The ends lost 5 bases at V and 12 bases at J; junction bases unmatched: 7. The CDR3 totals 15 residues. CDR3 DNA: TGTGCCAGCAGTCCGGGACTAGCGGGAGGGATAAGGCAGTTCTTC. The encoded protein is CASSPGLAGGIRQFF.

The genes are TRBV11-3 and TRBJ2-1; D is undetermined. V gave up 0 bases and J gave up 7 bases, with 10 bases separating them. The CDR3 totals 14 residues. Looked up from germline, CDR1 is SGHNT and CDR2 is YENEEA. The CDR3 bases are TGTGCCAGCAGCTTAGATCCGGTTATAAATGAGCAGTTCTTC. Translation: CASSLDPVINEQFF.

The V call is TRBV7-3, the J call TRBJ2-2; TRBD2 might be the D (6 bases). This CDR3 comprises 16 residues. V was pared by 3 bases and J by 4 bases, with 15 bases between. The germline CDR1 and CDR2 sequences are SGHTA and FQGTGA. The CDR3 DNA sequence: TGTGCCAGCAGCTTCGGGTTCGGGGGAATCACCGGGGAGCTGTTTTTT. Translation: CASSFGFGGITGELFF.

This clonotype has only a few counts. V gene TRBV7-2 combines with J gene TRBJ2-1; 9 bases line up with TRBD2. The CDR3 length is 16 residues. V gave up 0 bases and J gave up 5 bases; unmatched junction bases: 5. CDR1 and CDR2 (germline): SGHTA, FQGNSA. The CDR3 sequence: CASSLAGGRANNEQFF. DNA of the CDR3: TGTGCCAGCAGCTTAGCGGGCGGGAGGGCGAACAATGAGCAGTTCTTC.

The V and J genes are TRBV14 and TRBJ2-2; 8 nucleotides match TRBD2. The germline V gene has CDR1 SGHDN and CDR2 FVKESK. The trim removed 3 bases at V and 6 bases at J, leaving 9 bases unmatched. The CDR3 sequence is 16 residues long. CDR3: CASSQTGTRNPGELFF. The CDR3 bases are TGTGCCAGCAGCCAGACCGGGACTAGAAATCCCGGGGAGCTGTTTTTT.

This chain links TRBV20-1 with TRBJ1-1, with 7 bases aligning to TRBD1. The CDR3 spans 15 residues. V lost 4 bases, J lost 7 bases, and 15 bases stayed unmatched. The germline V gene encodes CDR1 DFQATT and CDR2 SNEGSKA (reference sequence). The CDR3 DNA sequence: TGCAGTGCTAAGGGCGAGGGGGCGGGAGTAATTGAAGCTTTCTTT. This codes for CSAKGEGAGVIEAFF.